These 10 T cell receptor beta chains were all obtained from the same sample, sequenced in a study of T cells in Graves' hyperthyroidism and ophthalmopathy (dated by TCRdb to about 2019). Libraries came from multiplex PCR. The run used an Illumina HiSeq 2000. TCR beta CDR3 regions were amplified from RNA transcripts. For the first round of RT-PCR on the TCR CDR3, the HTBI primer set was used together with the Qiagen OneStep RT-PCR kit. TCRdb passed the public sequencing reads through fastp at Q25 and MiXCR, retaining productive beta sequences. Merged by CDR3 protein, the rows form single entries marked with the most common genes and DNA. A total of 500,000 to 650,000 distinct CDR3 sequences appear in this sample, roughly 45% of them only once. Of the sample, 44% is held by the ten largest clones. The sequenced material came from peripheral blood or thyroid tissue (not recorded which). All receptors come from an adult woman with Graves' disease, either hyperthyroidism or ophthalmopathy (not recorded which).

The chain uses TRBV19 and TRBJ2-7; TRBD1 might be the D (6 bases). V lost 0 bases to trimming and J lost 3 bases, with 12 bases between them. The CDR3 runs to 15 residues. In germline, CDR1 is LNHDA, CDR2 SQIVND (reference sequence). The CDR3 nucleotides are TGTGCCAGTAGTATAGACCGGGGACAAGGCTACGAGCAGTACTTC. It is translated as CASSIDRGQGYEQYF.

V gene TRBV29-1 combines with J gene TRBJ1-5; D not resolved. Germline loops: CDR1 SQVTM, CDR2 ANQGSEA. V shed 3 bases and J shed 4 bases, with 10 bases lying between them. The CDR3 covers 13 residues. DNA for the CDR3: TGCAGCGTTGATTCGGGTCCTAATCAGCCCCAGCATTTT. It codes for CSVDSGPNQPQHF. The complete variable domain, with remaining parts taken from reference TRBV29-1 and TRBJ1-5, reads SAVISQKPSRDICQRGTSLTIQCQVDSQVTMMFWYRQQPGQSLTLIATANQGSEATYESGFVIDKFPISRPNLTFSTLTVSNMSPEDSSIYLCSVDSGPNQPQHFGDGTRLSIL.

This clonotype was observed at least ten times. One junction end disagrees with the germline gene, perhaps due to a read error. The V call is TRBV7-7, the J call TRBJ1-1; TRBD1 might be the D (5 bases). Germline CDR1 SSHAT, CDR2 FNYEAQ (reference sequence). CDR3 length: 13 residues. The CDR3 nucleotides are TGTGCTAGCAGCTTAGCTCAGGGAACTGAAGCTTTCTTT. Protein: CASSLAQGTEAFF.

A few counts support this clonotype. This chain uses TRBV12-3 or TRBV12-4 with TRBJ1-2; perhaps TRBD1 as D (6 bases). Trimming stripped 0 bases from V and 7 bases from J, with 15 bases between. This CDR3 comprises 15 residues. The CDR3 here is CASSLAGRGGGGYTF. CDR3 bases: TGTGCCAGCAGTTTAGCCGGCAGGGGAGGAGGTGGCTACACCTTC.

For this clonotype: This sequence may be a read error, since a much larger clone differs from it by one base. The CDR3 DNA reads as TGTGCCATCAGTCGACAGCGACGGGGTGGCAATCAGCCCCAGCATTTT. Its protein product is CAISRQRRGGNQPQHF. The V gene is TRBV10-3, the J gene TRBJ1-5; a weak D match, TRBD1 (5 bases). Germline values: CDR1 ENHRY, CDR2 SYGVKD. The CDR3 runs to 16 residues. Trimming took 5 bases from V and 2 from J, leaving 16 bases between them.

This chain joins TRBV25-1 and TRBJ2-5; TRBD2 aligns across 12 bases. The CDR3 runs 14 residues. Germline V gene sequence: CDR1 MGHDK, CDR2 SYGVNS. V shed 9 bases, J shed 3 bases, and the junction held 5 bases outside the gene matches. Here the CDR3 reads CARRLAGEKETQYF. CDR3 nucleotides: TGTGCCAGGAGACTAGCGGGAGAGAAAGAGACCCAGTACTTC.

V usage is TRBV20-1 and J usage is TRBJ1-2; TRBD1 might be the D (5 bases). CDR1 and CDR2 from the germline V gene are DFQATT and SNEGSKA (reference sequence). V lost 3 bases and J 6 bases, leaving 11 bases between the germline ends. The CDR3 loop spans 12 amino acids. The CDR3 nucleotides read TGCAGTGCTAGGGACCGGGACGATGGCTACACCTTC. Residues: CSARDRDDGYTF.

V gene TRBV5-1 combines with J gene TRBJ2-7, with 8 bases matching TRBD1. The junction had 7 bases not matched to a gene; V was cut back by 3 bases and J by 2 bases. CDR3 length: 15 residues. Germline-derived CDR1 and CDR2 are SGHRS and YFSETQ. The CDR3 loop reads CASSSDRVDTYEQYF. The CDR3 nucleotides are TGCGCCAGCAGCTCGGACAGGGTCGATACCTACGAGCAGTACTTC.

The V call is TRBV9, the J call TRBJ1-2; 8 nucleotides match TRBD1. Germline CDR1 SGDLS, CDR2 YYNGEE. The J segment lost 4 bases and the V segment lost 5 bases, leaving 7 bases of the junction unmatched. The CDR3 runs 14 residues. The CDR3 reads CASSSGGWSYGYTF. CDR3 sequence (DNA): TGTGCCAGCAGTTCAGGGGGCTGGTCCTATGGCTACACCTTC.

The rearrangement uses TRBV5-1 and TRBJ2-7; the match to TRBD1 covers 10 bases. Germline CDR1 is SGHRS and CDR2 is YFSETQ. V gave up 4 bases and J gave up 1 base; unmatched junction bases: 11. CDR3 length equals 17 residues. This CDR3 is CASSPGQGGYSSYEQYF. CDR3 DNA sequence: TGCGCCAGCAGCCCAGGACAGGGGGGTTATAGTTCCTACGAGCAGTACTTC.